The next 25 T cell receptor beta chains were all read from a single sample in a study of shared clonotypes between healthy human individuals. Sequencing used immunoSEQ multiplex PCR; TCRdb keeps in-frame clones, though not all of them. The data hold 170,000 or so clones, with 60% to 75% observed a single time. Sample: memory CD4+ T cells sorted from blood. The subset denotes: CD45RA-negative fraction. The receptors stem from a man younger than 40 in good health.

This clone has only a few counts. The chain recombines TRBV5-4 with TRBJ1-1; weak D call: TRBD1 (5 bases). V was pared by 0 bases and J by 1 base, with 13 bases between. Germline assignment: CDR1 SGHNT and CDR2 YYREEE (reference sequence). This CDR3 spans 16 amino acids. In nucleotides, the CDR3 is TGTGCCAGCAGCTTGGGAAGTGGGACCACGAACACTGAAGCTTTCTTT. This translates into CASSLGSGTTNTEAFF.

This clone was counted at least ten times. The chain carries TRBV29-1 and TRBJ2-5, with D possibly matching TRBD1 (6 bases). This CDR3 comprises 13 residues. V was trimmed by 6 bases and J by 4 bases, leaving 15 bases between them. Germline assignment: CDR1 SQVTM and CDR2 ANQGSEA. CDR3 in DNA: TGCAGCGTCGTACAGGGAAGCGGAGAGACCCAGTACTTC. This translates into CSVVQGSGETQYF.

This chain uses TRBV5-1 with TRBJ2-2, with D possibly TRBD1 on 5 matching bases. V was trimmed by 2 bases and J by 0 bases, leaving 8 bases between them. From germline, CDR1 is SGHRS and CDR2 YFSETQ. This CDR3 is built from 15 residues. Here the CDR3 reads CASSFKGTNTGELFF. The CDR3 nucleotides are TGCGCCAGCAGCTTCAAGGGGACGAACACCGGGGAGCTGTTTTTT.

The chain combines TRBV28 with TRBJ1-5; D gene unclear. Germline lookup yields CDR1 MDHEN and CDR2 SYDVKM. This CDR3 is built from 13 residues. Trimming pared 4 bases from V and 4 bases from J, leaving 8 bases between. The chain's CDR3 is CASSSQLNQPQHF. The CDR3 DNA is TGTGCCAGCAGTTCCCAGCTAAATCAGCCCCAGCATTTT.

The table lists this clone with a count of one. The rearrangement links TRBV5-1 to TRBJ2-7, with a weak D call TRBD1 (6 bases). The CDR3 loop spans 15 amino acids. With 0 bases removed from V and 2 bases from J, the gap between germline ends came to 12 bases. Germline CDR1 SGHRS, CDR2 YFSETQ. This CDR3 reads CASSLGQGPTYEQYF. CDR3 DNA: TGCGCCAGCAGCTTGGGGCAGGGGCCCACCTACGAGCAGTACTTC.

The chain is built from TRBV10-3 and TRBJ2-3; no definite D call. From germline, CDR1 is ENHRY and CDR2 SYGVKD. The CDR3 sequence is 13 residues long. V lost 11 bases, J lost 2 bases, and 14 bases lay in between. CDR3 sequence reads: CAASQGNTDTQYF. The CDR3 coding sequence is TGTGCCGCATCCCAAGGCAACACAGATACGCAGTATTTT.

The sample holds a few counts of this clone. The chain couples TRBV11-2 to TRBJ2-5; D gene ambiguous. CDR3 length: 13 residues. Germline values: CDR1 SGHAT, CDR2 FQNNGV. Trimming removed 5 bases at V and 2 bases at J, with 9 bases between. The CDR3 region has the DNA TGTGCCAGCAGCCCGCTGGCTCAAGAGACCCAGTACTTC. Protein product: CASSPLAQETQYF.

The rearrangement joins TRBV4-1 to TRBJ2-1; 10 bases agree with TRBD2. Germline-derived CDR1 and CDR2 are MGHRA and YSYEKL. The CDR3 totals 17 residues. V lost 4 bases, J lost 2 bases, and 8 bases stayed unmatched. The CDR3 nucleotides read TGCGCCAGCAGCCCTCAATTAGCGGGAGGACCCTACAATGAGCAGTTCTTC. Translated, it gives CASSPQLAGGPYNEQFF.

The chain uses TRBV2 and TRBJ2-1; D unclear. V was cut by 7 bases and J by 5 bases, with 24 bases left in between. CDR1 and CDR2 from the germline V gene are SNHLY and FYNNEI. This CDR3 has 17 amino acids. DNA of the CDR3: TGTGCCAGCACAAGGAGCCTACTACAATTCGCTGACAATGAGCAGTTCTTC. It specifies CASTRSLLQFADNEQFF.

This rearrangement joins TRBV7-9 to TRBJ2-6; D is unclear. V was clipped by 2 bases and J by 0 bases, with 17 bases between them. Germline CDR1 SEHNR, CDR2 FQNEAQ (reference sequence). CDR3 length: 19 amino acids. The CDR3 DNA follows: TGTGCCAGCAGCTTAAGGACGTCAATTACTCTCTCTGGGGCCAACGTCCTGACTTTC. Residues: CASSLRTSITLSGANVLTF.

In regard to this clone: Other DNA sequences in the same sample also yield this CDR3. This chain connects TRBV19 to TRBJ2-3, with TRBD2 as a possible D gene (6 bases). The germline V gene has CDR1 LNHDA and CDR2 SQIVND (reference sequence). V was cut by 5 bases and J by 0 bases, with 9 bases left in between. The CDR3 is 14 residues long. This CDR3 is CASSVSGSTDTQYF. The CDR3 DNA reads TGTGCCAGTAGTGTTAGCGGAAGCACAGATACGCAGTATTTT.

This clone was seen a handful of times. The chain is built from TRBV29-1 and TRBJ1-5; D is ambiguous. This CDR3 spans 13 amino acids. V lost 1 base and J 9 bases, leaving 13 bases between the germline ends. Germline values: CDR1 SQVTM, CDR2 ANQGSEA. The CDR3 sequence: CSVEVGRNRPQHF. In nucleotides, the CDR3 is TGCAGCGTTGAAGTGGGCAGGAACCGGCCCCAGCATTTT.

V gene TRBV6-6 combines with J gene TRBJ2-7; D is unclear. Germline assignment: CDR1 MNHNY and CDR2 SVGAGI (reference sequence). This CDR3 has 13 amino acids. Trimming cost V 5 bases and J 6 bases, with 14 bases left between them. CDR3 nucleotide sequence: TGTGCCAGCAGTCAAAAACCAATTTCCGAGCAGTACTTC. Its protein is CASSQKPISEQYF.

The chain combines TRBV15 with TRBJ1-5; no reliable D call. Germline CDR1 and CDR2: LNHNV and YYDKDF (reference sequence). The V end was cut by 0 bases, the J end by 3 bases, with 12 bases between. The CDR3 length is 16 residues. For the CDR3, the DNA is TGTGCCACCAGCAGAGATCGGTCGGCCGCCAATCAGCCCCAGCATTTT. Translated: CATSRDRSAANQPQHF.

The chain joins TRBV30 to TRBJ1-2, with a tentative D call TRBD1 (5 bases). CDR3 length: 11 amino acids. The germline V and J ends were trimmed by 0 bases and 7 bases, with 6 bases remaining between them. The V gene's germline CDR1 is GTSNPN and CDR2 SVGIG (reference sequence). CDR3 bases: TGTGCCTGGAGTGTAGGGGCTGGCTACACCTTC. Protein product: CAWSVGAGYTF.

The rearrangement joins TRBV4-3 to TRBJ2-2; tentatively, D is TRBD1 (6 bases). CDR3 length equals 15 residues. Germline assignment: CDR1 LGHNA and CDR2 YSLEER. With 5 bases removed from V and 6 bases from J, the gap between germline ends came to 16 bases. CDR3 DNA: TGCGCCAGCAGCAAACTCCTCACAGGGCCCGGGGAGCTGTTTTTT. This gives the protein CASSKLLTGPGELFF.

The chain couples TRBV14 to TRBJ2-5, with 9 bases identical to TRBD1. Germline V gene data show CDR1 as SGHDN and CDR2 as FVKESK. V gave up 4 bases and J gave up 4 bases; unmatched junction bases: 4. CDR3 size: 14 residues. The CDR3 sequence: CASSPGQGPETQYF. The CDR3 bases are TGTGCCAGCAGCCCGGGACAGGGTCCAGAGACCCAGTACTTC.

CDR3 DNA: TGTGCCAGCAGTTTCTCGGTCAATCAGCCCCAGCATTTT. Amino acid sequence: CASSFSVNQPQHF. The V gene is TRBV28, the J gene TRBJ1-5; D ambiguous. The CDR3 loop spans 13 amino acids. V lost 3 bases and J lost 3, with 6 bases in between. CDR1 and CDR2 (germline): MDHEN, SYDVKM.

The chain couples TRBV29-1 to TRBJ2-1; the D call may be TRBD1 or TRBD2 (5 bases each). This CDR3 has 15 amino acids. Trimming pared 3 bases from V and 0 bases from J, leaving 12 bases between. CDR1 is SQVTM, CDR2 ANQGSEA, per germline. The CDR3 DNA is TGCAGCGTTGATGGGGACCAGAGCTCCTACAATGAGCAGTTCTTC. As protein: CSVDGDQSSYNEQFF.

The rearrangement links TRBV6-1 to TRBJ2-3, with 7 bases lining up with TRBD1. Trimming at V came to 2 bases and at J to 4 bases, leaving 9 bases not matched to a gene. The CDR3 has 16 amino acids. Germline-derived CDR1 and CDR2 are MNHNS and SASEGT. Written as DNA, the CDR3 is TGTGCCAGCAGTGAAATAGGGGGCGGGTGGCCAGATACGCAGTATTTT. It specifies CASSEIGGGWPDTQYF.

There are a few counts of this clone. The sample carries other DNA sequences with the same CDR3. The chain has TRBV15 and TRBJ1-5; D is possibly TRBD1 (5 bases). Per germline, CDR1 LNHNV and CDR2 YYDKDF (reference sequence). This CDR3 comprises 15 residues. The germline V and J ends were trimmed by 0 bases and 7 bases, with 13 bases remaining between them. The CDR3 DNA reads as TGTGCCACCAGCAGAGATCCTGGGGGGAGACAGCCCCAGCATTTT. As protein: CATSRDPGGRQPQHF.

J is TRBJ2-4 and V is TRBV18, with a weak D call TRBD2 (5 bases). Per the germline V gene, CDR1 is KGHSH and CDR2 is LQKENI. Trimming took 4 bases from V and 9 from J, leaving 19 bases between them. This CDR3 spans 15 amino acids. The CDR3 coding sequence is TGTGCCAGCTCACTAGAGTCCGGGGTCATCAGCATTCAGTACTTC. As protein: CASSLESGVISIQYF.

This rearrangement joins TRBV9 to TRBJ1-4; a weak D match, TRBD1 (5 bases). The germline gives CDR1 SGDLS, CDR2 YYNGEE. The V end was cut by 3 bases, the J end by 8 bases, with 17 bases between. The CDR3 contains 15 residues. The CDR3 loop reads CASSEGATLGEKLFF. The CDR3 DNA reads as TGTGCCAGCAGCGAAGGGGCGACCCTGGGGGAAAAACTGTTTTTT.

The V and J genes are TRBV7-9 and TRBJ2-7, with TRBD2 matching 7 bases. Germline loops: CDR1 SEHNR, CDR2 FQNEAQ (reference sequence). Trimming cost V 5 bases and J 5 bases; bases outside gene matches: 18. This CDR3 has 17 residues. This CDR3 reads CASSPATFGGSNDEQYF. In DNA form, the CDR3 reads TGTGCCAGCAGCCCCGCTACTTTCGGCGGGAGTAACGACGAGCAGTACTTC. Variable domain in full (rest from reference TRBV7-9 and TRBJ2-7): DTGVSQNPRHKITKRGQNVTFRCDPISEHNRLYWYRQTLGQGPEFLTYFQNEAQLEKSRLLSDRFSAERPKGSFSTLEIQRTEQGDSAMYLCASSPATFGGSNDEQYFGPGTRLTVT.

This clone was observed a handful of times. The V call is TRBV7-8, the J call TRBJ2-7; TRBD2 matches at 9 bases. With 1 base clipped from V and 1 base from J, the junction kept 2 bases outside the gene matches. Germline loops: CDR1 SGHVS, CDR2 FQNEAQ. This CDR3 comprises 15 residues. CDR3 loop: CASSLGTSASYEQYF. The CDR3 DNA sequence: TGTGCCAGCAGCTTAGGGACTAGCGCTTCCTACGAGCAGTACTTC.